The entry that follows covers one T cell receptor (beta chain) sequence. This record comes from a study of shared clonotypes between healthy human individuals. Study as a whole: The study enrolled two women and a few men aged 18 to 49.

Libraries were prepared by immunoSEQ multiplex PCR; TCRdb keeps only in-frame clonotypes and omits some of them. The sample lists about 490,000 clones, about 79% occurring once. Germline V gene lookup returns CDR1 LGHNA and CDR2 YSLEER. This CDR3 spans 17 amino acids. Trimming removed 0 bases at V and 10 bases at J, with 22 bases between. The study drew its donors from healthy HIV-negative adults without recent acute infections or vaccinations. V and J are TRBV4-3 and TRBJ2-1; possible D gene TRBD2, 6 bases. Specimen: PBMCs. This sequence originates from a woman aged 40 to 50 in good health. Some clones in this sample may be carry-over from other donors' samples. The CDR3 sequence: CASSQDPGRLEGGEQFF. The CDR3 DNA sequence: TGCGCCAGCAGCCAAGATCCAGGGAGGCTAGAGGGTGGGGAGCAGTTCTTC.